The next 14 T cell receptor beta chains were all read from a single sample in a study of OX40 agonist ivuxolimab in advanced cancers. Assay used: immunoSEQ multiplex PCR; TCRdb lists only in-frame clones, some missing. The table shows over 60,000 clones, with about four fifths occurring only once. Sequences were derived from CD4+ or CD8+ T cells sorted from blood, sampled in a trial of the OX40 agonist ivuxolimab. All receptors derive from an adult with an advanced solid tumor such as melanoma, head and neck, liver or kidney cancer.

CDR3 coding DNA: TGTGCCAGCAGCGTCTCGGCCCGCAACTCGTACGAGCAGTACTTC. Its protein is CASSVSARNSYEQYF. The chain links TRBV9 to TRBJ2-7; D gene unclear. This CDR3 has 15 amino acids. The ends were cut back, 2 bases at V and 4 bases at J, with 16 bases in the middle. Germline V gene lookup returns CDR1 SGDLS and CDR2 YYNGEE.

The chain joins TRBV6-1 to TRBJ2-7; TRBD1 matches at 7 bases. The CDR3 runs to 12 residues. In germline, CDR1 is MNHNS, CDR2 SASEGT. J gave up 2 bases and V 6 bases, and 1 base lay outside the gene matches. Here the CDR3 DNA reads TGTGCCAGCAGGGACAGGCCCTACGAGCAGTACTTC. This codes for CASRDRPYEQYF.

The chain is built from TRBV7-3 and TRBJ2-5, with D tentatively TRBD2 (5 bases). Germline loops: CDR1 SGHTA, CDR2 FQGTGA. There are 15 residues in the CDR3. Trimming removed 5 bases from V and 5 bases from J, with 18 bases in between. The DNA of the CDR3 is TGTGCCAGCAGCCCCGGACTGGGGTTGGGGGAGACCCAGTACTTC. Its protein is CASSPGLGLGETQYF.

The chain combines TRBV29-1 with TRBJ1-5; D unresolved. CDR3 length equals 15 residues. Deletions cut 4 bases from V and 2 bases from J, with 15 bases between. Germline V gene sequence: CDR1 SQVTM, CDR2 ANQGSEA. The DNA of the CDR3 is TGCAGCGTTGGAGACGGAGTCCTCGGCAATCAGCCCCAGCATTTT. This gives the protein CSVGDGVLGNQPQHF.

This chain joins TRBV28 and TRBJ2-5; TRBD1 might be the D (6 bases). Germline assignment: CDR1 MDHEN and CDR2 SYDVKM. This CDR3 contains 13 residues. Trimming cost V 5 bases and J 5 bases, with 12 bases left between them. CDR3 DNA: TGTGCCAGCAGTCGTTACAGGGAGGAGACCCAGTACTTC. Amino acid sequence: CASSRYREETQYF.

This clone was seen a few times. The CDR3 sequence is CASSNRRTAGAFF. In DNA, the CDR3 is TGTGCCAGTAGTAATCGTAGGACGGCGGGGGCTTTCTTT. The genes are TRBV19 and TRBJ1-1; D call uncertain. Trimming took 4 bases from V and 11 from J, leaving 17 bases between them. CDR3 length: 13 amino acids. Looked up from germline, CDR1 is LNHDA and CDR2 is SQIVND (reference sequence). Variable domain in full (rest from reference TRBV19 and TRBJ1-1): DGGITQSPKYLFRKEGQNVTLSCEQNLNHDAMYWYRQDPGQGLRLIYYSQIVNDFQKGDIAEGYSVSREKKESFPLTVTSAQKNPTAFYLCASSNRRTAGAFFGQGTRLTVV.

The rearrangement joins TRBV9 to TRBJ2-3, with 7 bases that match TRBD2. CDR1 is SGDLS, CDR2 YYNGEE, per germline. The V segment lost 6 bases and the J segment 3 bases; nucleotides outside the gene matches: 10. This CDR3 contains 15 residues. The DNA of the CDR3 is TGTGCCAGCACCCCAATCGCAGCGGGAACAGATACGCAGTATTTT. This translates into CASTPIAAGTDTQYF. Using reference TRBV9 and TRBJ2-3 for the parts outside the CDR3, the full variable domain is DSGVTQTPKHLITATGQRVTLRCSPRSGDLSVYWYQQSLDQGLQFLIQYYNGEERAKGNILERFSAQQFPDLHSELNLSSLELGDSALYFCASTPIAAGTDTQYFGPGTRLTVL.

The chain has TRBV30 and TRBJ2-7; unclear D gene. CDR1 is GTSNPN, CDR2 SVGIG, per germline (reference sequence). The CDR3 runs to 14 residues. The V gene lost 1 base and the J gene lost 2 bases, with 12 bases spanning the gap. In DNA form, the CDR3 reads TGTGCCTGGAGTGCGGGCGGTGGGGCCTACGAGCAGTACTTC. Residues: CAWSAGGGAYEQYF.

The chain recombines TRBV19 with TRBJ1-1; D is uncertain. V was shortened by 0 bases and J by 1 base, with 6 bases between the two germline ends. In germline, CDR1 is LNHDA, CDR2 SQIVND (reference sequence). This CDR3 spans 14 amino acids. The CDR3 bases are TGTGCCAGTAGTATAGACCGACAGAACACTGAAGCTTTCTTT. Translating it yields CASSIDRQNTEAFF. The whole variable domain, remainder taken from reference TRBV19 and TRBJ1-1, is DGGITQSPKYLFRKEGQNVTLSCEQNLNHDAMYWYRQDPGQGLRLIYYSQIVNDFQKGDIAEGYSVSREKKESFPLTVTSAQKNPTAFYLCASSIDRQNTEAFFGQGTRLTVV.

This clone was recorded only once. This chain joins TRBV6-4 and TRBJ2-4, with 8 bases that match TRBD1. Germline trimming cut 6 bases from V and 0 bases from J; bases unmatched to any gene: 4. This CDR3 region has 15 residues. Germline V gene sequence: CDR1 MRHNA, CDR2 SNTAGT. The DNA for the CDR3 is TGTGCCAGCAGAGGACAGGGCTTAGCCAAAAACATTCAGTACTTC. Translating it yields CASRGQGLAKNIQYF.

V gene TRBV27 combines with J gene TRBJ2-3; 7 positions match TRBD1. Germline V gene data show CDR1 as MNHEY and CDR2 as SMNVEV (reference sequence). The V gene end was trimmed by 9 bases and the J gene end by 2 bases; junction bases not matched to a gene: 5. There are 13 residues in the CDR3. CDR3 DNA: TGTGCCAGTGCGGACAGGTTCACAGATACGCAGTATTTT. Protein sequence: CASADRFTDTQYF.

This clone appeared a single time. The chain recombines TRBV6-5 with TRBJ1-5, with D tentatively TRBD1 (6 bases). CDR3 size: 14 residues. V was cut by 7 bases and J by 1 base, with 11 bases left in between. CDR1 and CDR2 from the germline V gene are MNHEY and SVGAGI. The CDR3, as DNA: TGTGCCAGCATGCCAACAGGGAGCAATCAGCCCCAGCATTTT. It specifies CASMPTGSNQPQHF.

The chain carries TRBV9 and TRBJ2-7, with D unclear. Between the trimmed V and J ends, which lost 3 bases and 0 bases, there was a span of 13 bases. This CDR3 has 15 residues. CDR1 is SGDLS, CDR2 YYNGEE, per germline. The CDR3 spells CASSASFGNSYEQYF. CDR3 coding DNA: TGTGCCAGCAGCGCCTCGTTTGGGAACTCCTACGAGCAGTACTTC.

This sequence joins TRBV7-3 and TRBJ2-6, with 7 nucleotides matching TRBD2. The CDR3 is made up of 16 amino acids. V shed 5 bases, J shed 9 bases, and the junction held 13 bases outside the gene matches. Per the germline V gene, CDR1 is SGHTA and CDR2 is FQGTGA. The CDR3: CASSPTGVGRDNVLTF. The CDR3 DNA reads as TGTGCCAGCAGCCCCACCGGGGTAGGGAGGGACAACGTCCTGACTTTC.